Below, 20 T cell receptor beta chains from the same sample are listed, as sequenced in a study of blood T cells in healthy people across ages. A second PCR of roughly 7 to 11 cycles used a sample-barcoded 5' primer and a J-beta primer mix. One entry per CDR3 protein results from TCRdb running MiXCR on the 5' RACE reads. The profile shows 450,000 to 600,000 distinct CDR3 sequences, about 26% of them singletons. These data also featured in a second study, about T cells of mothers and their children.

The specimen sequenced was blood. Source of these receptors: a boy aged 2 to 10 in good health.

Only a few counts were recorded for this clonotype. CDR3 region: CSARGLRGSYEQYF. In nucleotides, the CDR3 is TGCAGTGCTAGAGGGTTGCGGGGCTCCTACGAGCAGTACTTC. The rearrangement uses TRBV20-1 and TRBJ2-7; a weak D match, TRBD2 (6 bases). The CDR3 is 14 amino acids. V lost 1 base to trimming and J lost 0 bases, with 10 bases between them. Germline V CDR1 and CDR2: DFQATT, SNEGSKA (reference sequence).

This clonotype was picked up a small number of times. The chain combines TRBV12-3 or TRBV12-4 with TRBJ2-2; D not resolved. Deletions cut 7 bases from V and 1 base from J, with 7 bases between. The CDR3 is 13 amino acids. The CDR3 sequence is CASNWGNTGELFF. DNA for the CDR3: TGTGCCAGCAACTGGGGGAACACCGGGGAGCTGTTTTTT.

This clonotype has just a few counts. This CDR3 is CASRGTGTGSEQYF. The CDR3 coding sequence is TGTGCCAGCAGGGGTACCGGGACAGGGTCTGAGCAGTACTTC. The chain links TRBV12-3 or TRBV12-4 to TRBJ2-7, with 9 positions matching TRBD1. Unmatched junction bases numbered 10, after V lost 6 bases and J lost 7 bases. This CDR3 has 14 amino acids.

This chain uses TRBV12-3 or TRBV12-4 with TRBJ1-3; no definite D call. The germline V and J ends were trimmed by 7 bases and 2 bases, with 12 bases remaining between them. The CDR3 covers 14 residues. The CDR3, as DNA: TGTGCCAGCACCGAAGGGAGGCCTGGAAACACCATATATTTT. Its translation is CASTEGRPGNTIYF.

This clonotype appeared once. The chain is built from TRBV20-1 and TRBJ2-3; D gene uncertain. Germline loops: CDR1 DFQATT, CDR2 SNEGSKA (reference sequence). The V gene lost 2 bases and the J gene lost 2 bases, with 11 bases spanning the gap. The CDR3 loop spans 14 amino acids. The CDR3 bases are TGCAGTGCTAGATCGGCAGGCAACACAGATACGCAGTATTTT. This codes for CSARSAGNTDTQYF.

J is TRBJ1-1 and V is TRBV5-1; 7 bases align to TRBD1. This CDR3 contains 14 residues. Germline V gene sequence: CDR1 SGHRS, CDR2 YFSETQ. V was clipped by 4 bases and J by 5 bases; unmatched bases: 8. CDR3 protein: CASSVGTDPTEAFF. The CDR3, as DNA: TGCGCCAGCAGCGTAGGGACAGATCCTACTGAAGCTTTCTTT.

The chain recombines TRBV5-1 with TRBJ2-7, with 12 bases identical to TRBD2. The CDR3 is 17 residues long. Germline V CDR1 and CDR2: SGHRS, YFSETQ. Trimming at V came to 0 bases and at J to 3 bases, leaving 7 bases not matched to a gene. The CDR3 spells CASSLAPGLAGNYEQYF. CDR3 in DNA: TGCGCCAGCAGCTTGGCCCCCGGACTAGCGGGGAACTACGAGCAGTACTTC.

The CDR3 is CASSYAGRAYGYTF. CDR3 coding DNA: TGTGCCAGCAGTTACGCCGGTCGGGCTTATGGCTACACCTTC. The J gene is TRBJ1-2, the V gene TRBV6-5; D is undetermined. Germline loops: CDR1 MNHEY, CDR2 SVGAGI. The CDR3 is 14 residues long. V lost 2 bases and J lost 5, with 12 bases in between.

CDR3 sequence (DNA): TGTGCCAGCAGCCGCGGAGACTGGACTAGCACAGATACGCAGTATTTT. It specifies CASSRGDWTSTDTQYF. The genes are TRBV27 and TRBJ2-3; TRBD2 might be the D (5 bases). The CDR3 length is 16 residues. Germline CDR1 is MNHEY and CDR2 is SMNVEV (reference sequence). V lost 6 bases and J lost 0, with 16 bases in between.

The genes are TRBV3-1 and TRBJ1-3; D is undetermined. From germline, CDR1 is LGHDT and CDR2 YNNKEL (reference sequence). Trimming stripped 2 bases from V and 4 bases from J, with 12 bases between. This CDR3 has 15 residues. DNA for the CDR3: TGTGCCAGCAGCCAACAGTTCGACCTCGGAAACACCATATATTTT. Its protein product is CASSQQFDLGNTIYF.

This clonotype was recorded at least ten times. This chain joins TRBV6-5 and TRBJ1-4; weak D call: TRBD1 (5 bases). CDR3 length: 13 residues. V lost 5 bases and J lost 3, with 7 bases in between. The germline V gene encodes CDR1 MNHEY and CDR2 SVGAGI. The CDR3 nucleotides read TGTGCCAGCAGTCCGGGGCCTAATGAAAAACTGTTTTTT. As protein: CASSPGPNEKLFF.

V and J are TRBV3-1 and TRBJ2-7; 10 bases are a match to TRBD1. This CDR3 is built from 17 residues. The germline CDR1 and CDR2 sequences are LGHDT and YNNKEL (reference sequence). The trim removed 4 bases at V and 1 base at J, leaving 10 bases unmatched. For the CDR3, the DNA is TGTGCCAGCAGCCTCGGACAGGGGGTCGACGTGTCCTACGAGCAGTACTTC. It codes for CASSLGQGVDVSYEQYF.

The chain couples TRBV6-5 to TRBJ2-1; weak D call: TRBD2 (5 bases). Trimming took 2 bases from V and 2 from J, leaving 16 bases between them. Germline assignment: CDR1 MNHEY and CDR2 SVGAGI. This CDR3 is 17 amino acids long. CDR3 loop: CASSYQPRLSPYNEQFF. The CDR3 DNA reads TGTGCCAGCAGTTACCAACCGCGACTAAGCCCCTACAATGAGCAGTTCTTC.

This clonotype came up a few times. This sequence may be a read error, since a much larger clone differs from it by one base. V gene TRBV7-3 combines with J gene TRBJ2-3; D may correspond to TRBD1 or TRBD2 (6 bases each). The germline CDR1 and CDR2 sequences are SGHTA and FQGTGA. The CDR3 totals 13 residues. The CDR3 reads CTSSLQGGDTQYF. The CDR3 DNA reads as TGTACCAGCAGCCTACAGGGAGGAGATACGCAGTATTTT.

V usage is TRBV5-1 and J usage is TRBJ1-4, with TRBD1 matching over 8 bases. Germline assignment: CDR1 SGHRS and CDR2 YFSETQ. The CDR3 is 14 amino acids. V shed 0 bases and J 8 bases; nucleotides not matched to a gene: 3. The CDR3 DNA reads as TGCGCCAGCAGCTTGGCCGGGACAGGCGAAAAACTGTTTTTT. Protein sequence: CASSLAGTGEKLFF.

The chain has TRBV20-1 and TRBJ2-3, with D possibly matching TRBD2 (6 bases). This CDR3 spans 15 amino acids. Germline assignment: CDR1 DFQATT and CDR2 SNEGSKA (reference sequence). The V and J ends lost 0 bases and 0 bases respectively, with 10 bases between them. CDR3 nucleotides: TGCAGTGCTAGAGACCCCGGGACTAGCACAGATACGCAGTATTTT. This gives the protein CSARDPGTSTDTQYF.

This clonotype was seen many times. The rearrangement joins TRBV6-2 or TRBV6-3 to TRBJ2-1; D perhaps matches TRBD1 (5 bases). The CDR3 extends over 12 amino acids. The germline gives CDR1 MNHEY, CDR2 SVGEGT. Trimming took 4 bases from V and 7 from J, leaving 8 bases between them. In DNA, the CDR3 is TGTGCCAGCAGTTTTGCAGGGAATGAGCAGTTCTTC. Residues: CASSFAGNEQFF.

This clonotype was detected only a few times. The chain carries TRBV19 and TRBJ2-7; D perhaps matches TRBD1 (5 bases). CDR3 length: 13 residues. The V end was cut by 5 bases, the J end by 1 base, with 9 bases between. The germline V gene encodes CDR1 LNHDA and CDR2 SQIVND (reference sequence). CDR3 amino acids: CASSARQSYEQYF. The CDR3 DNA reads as TGTGCCAGTAGTGCTAGACAGTCCTACGAGCAGTACTTC.

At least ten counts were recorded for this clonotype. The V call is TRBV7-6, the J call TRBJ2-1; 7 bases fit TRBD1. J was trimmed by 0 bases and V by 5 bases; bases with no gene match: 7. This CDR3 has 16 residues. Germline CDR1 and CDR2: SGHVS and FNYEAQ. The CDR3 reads CASSLRQGYSYNEQFF. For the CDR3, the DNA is TGTGCCAGCAGCCTCAGACAGGGATACTCCTACAATGAGCAGTTCTTC.

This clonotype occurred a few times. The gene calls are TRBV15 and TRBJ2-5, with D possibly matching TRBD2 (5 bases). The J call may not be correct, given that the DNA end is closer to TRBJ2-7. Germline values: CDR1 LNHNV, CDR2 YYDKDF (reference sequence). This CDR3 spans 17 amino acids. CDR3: CATSMKGEGQFPYEQYF. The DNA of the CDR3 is TGTGCCACCAGCATGAAGGGTGAGGGCCAATTCCCCTACGAGCAGTACTTC.